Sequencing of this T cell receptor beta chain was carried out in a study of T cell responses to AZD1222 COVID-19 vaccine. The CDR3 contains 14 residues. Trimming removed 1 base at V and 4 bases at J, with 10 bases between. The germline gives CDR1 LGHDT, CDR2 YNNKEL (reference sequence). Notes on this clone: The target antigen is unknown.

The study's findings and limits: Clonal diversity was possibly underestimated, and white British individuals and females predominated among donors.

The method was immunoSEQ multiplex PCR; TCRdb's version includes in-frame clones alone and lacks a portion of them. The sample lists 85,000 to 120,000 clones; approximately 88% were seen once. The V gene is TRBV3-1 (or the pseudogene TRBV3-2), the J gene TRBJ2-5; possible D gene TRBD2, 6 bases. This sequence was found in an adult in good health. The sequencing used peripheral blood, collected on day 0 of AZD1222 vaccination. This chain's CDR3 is CASSQGGRGETQYF. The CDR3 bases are TGTGCCAGCAGCCAAGGAGGGCGGGGAGAGACCCAGTACTTC.